This T cell receptor beta chain emerged from a study of T-cell memory formation after mild COVID-19. This clonotype has only a few counts. TCRdb processed the 5' RACE reads anew with MiXCR; each CDR3 protein has one entry. The sample has roughly 29,000 distinct CDR3 sequences, less than 7.5% seen once; the top ten hold roughly 14%. The CDR3 extends over 16 amino acids. Germline V gene data show CDR1 as SNHLY and CDR2 as FYNNEI. After removal of 6 bases from V and 7 bases from J, the junction contained 13 bases not matched to a gene. Sequencing used PBMCs or a T cell subset sorted from them (not recorded which). This sequence originates from an adult woman who had mild COVID-19 (a few samples of this study predate the infection). Cell type and time point are not known. This chain links TRBV2 with TRBJ2-2, with TRBD2 matching over 8 bases. The CDR3 bases are TGTGCCAGCAGGGTCCCCTCTAGCGGGTTTGGCGGGGAGCTGTTTTTT. Amino acid sequence: CASRVPSSGFGGELFF.